This TCR beta chain was found in a study of cytomegalovirus exposure and HLA in healthy donors. The PCR contained 60 Vbeta and 13 Jbeta primers. The protocol was immunoSEQ multiplex PCR, while the TCRdb copy is restricted to in-frame clones and leaves out a portion. This table holds about 48,000 clones. The V gene's germline CDR1 is MNHEY and CDR2 SVGAGI. Trimming took 2 bases from V and 1 from J, leaving 8 bases between them. CDR3 length: 14 residues. Sampled while nominally healthy, donors likely had unrecorded immune exposures. This clonotype was sampled from a middle-aged woman in good health and CMV-seronegative. Sequenced sample: PBMCs. The chain has TRBV6-5 and TRBJ1-1, with D maybe TRBD1 (5 bases). Here the CDR3 reads CASSYNRQNTEAFF. The CDR3 DNA sequence: TGTGCCAGCAGTTACAACAGGCAGAACACTGAAGCTTTCTTT.